These T cell receptor beta chains were read from a single sample in a study of blood T cell repertoires in COVID-19. Sequenced by immunoSEQ multiplex PCR; TCRdb stores in-frame clones only, minus some. Among tens of thousands of clones, approximately 80% were seen once, and the ten largest hold approximately 62%. Input material: peripheral blood. All receptors derive from a man at least 80 years old with acute or convalescent COVID-19. CDR3s include the opening cysteine and the closing phenylalanine or tryptophan. A D gene is named only where the DNA matches it firmly. Clone size appears in some rows only: once, few, many, or a class for an expanded clone.

J | size | D | V | DNA | CDR3
TRBJ2-2 | NA | NA | TRBV19 | TGTGCCAGTAGTATAGTTCAGTTGGCAACCGGGGAGCTGTTTTTT | CASSIVQLATGELFF
TRBJ1-6 | once | TRBD1 | TRBV28 | TGTGCCAGCAGTTTACGGGACAGGCACAATTCACCCCTCCACTTT | CASSLRDRHNSPLHF
TRBJ2-7 | NA | TRBD2 | TRBV7-2 | TGTGCCAGCAGCCTGGGGACTAGCGGGGACATGGACGAGCAGTACTTC | CASSLGTSGDMDEQYF
TRBJ1-6 | NA | NA | TRBV11-2 | TGTGCCAGCAGCTTAGCCCCCGGGGATTCACCCCTCCACTTT | CASSLAPGDSPLHF
TRBJ2-1 | medium-sized | TRBD2 | TRBV10-3 | TGTGCCAAGGCGGCGGGAGAGGACAATGAGCAGTTCTTC | CAKAAGEDNEQFF
TRBJ1-6 | NA | NA | TRBV7-3 | TGTGCCAGCAGCACGGACAGATCCTCACCCCTCCACTTT | CASSTDRSSPLHF
TRBJ2-1 | NA | NA | TRBV4-1 | TGCGCCAGCAGCCAAGGGGCCCTCCGGAACAATGAGCAGTTCTTC | CASSQGALRNNEQFF
TRBJ2-2 | NA | TRBD1 | TRBV6-1 | TGTGCCAGCAGTGAAGTACTGGGACAGGGGCCCGGGGAGCTGTTTTTT | CASSEVLGQGPGELFF
TRBJ2-1 | once | NA | TRBV3-1/TRBV3-2 | TGTGCCAGCAGCCAAGACAGCAATGAGCAGTTCTTC | CASSQDSNEQFF
TRBJ2-1 | NA | TRBD2 | TRBV5-1 | TGCGCCAGCAAAACTATCCCACTAGCGGGAGGTGAGCAGTTCTTC | CASKTIPLAGGEQFF
TRBJ2-2 | NA | TRBD2 | TRBV7-2 | TGTGCCAGCAGCCCTTGGGGGAGGGCCGACACCGGGGAGCTGTTTTTT | CASSPWGRADTGELFF